In its sample, the clone carrying this T cell receptor (beta chain) was seen a few times. Its antigen is undetermined. The sample is drawn from a study of CD8+ T cells in alopecia areata. General study points: Many expanded lesional clones persisted during tofacitinib (in both scalp and blood).

There are 13 residues in the CDR3. The germline gives CDR1 GTSNPN, CDR2 SVGIG (reference sequence). V lost 3 bases to trimming and J lost 0 bases, with 6 bases between them. This sample's treatment: oral pan-JAK inhibitor, 5-10 mg twice daily. As the sequencing template, cDNA was produced by extracting RNA and reverse transcribing it. TCRdb's table, derived via immunoSEQ multiplex PCR, lists solely in-frame clones and lacks some. The table has under 200,000 clones, approximately 60% seen once; the top ten hold 11% to 15%. The clonotype was recovered from a human donor with alopecia areata. V usage is TRBV30 and J usage is TRBJ1-5, with D unclear. The sample consisted of CD4+ T cells sorted from blood, taken at week 24, from a patient treated with tofacitinib. CDR3 amino acids: CAWSIDSNQPQHF. The CDR3 DNA reads as TGTGCCTGGAGCATTGATAGCAATCAGCCCCAGCATTTT.